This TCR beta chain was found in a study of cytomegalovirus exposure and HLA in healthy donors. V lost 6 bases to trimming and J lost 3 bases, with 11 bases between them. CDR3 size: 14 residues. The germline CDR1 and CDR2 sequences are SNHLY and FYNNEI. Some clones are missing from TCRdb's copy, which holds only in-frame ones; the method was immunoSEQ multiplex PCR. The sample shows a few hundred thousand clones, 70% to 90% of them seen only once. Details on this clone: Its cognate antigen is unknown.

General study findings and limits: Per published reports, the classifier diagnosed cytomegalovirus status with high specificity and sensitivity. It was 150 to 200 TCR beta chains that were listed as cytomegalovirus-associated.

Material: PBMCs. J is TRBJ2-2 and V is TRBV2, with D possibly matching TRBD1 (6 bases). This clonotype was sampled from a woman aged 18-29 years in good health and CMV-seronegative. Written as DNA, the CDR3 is TGTGCCAGCAGATGGGACACCCACACCGGGGAGCTGTTTTTT. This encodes CASRWDTHTGELFF.